This is a list of T cell receptor beta chains from one sample in a study of blood T cell repertoires in COVID-19. Data came from immunoSEQ multiplex PCR; TCRdb stores just in-frame clones and leaves some out. The data show 200,000 to 250,000 clones, approximately 78% seen once. The sample was peripheral blood. The receptors come from an older woman with COVID-19, enrolled during active disease. Both conserved end residues are part of each CDR3.

v_call | cdr3_aa
TRBV6-5 | CASSYAPTGETQYF
TRBV28 | CASTGGPRLTGELFF
TRBV7-2 | CASSEQGVGNSPLHF
TRBV18 | CASSSGGDTEAFF
TRBV5-1 | CASSLGLAEITFGETQYF
TRBV30 | CAWRRTTVWNEQYF
TRBV20-1 | CSASRQDEQYF
TRBV5-4 | CASSLPRGLSGYTF
TRBV4-2 | CASSHAGTGRMNTEAFF
TRBV6-2/TRBV6-3 | CASSWRGDSIHEQYF
TRBV5-1 | CASSLAPGNGNTIYF
TRBV7-6 | CASSTLAGDTGELFF
TRBV15 | CATSTRTSGRFAGELFF
TRBV28 | CASGPYGGGRAYEQYF
TRBV28 | CASSSGTGLNYGYTF
TRBV19 | CASSIDRPSQPQHF
TRBV7-8 | CASSAEPQTQYF
TRBV11-2 | CASSLGGNSAYEQYF
TRBV21-1 | CASSKGHLWVSNQPQHF
TRBV29-1 | CSAGFTPGGYTF
TRBV7-3 | CASSYYSGMGNEQFF
TRBV24-1 | CATSDYRGVRQPQHF
TRBV6-2/TRBV6-3 | CASSYSGPTSTQYF
TRBV6-2/TRBV6-3 | CASSTPFGSGSGNTQYF
TRBV19 | CASRLKGDFSGANVLTF
TRBV7-2 | CASSMGPTQFF
TRBV28 | CASSATQALGTYEQYF
TRBV7-9 | CASSLGGADTQYF
TRBV6-2/TRBV6-3 | CASSYTGTSGERRFF
TRBV5-1 | CASSLEASFYEQYF
TRBV5-1 | CASSLDSGGRRETQYF
TRBV5-1 | CASSLDRGRTEAFF